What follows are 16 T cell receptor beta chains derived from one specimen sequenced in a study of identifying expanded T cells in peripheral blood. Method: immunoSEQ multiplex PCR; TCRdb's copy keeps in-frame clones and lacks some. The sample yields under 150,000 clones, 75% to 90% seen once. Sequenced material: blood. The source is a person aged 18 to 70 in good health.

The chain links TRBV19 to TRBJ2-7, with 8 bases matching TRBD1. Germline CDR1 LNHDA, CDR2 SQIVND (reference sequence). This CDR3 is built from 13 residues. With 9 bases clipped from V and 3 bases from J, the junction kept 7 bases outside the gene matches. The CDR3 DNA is TGTGCCAGCACCCAGGGGGCCAACTACGAGCAGTACTTC. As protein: CASTQGANYEQYF.

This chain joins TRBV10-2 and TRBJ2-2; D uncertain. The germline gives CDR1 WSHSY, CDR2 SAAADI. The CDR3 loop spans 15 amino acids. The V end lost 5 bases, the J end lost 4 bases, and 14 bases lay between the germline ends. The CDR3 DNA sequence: TGCGCCAGCAGTCCGGGTGGTGATTCCACCGGGGAGCTGTTTTTT. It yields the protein CASSPGGDSTGELFF.

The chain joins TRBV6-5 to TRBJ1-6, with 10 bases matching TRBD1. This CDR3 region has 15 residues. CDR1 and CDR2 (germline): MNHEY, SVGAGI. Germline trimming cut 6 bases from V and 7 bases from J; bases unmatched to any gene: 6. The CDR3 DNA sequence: TGTGCCAGCAGCCCGACAGGGGGCCTAAATTCACCCCTCCACTTT. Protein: CASSPTGGLNSPLHF.

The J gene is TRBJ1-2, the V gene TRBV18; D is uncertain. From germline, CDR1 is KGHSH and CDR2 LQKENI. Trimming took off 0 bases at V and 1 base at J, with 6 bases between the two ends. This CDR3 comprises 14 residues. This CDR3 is CASSPPNSNYGYTF. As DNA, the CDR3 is TGTGCCAGCTCACCACCGAACAGTAACTATGGCTACACCTTC.

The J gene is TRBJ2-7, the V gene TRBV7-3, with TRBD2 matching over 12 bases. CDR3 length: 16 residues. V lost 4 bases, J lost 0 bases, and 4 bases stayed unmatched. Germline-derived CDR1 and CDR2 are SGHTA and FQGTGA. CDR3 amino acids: CASSSGLAGSSYEQYF. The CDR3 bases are TGTGCCAGCAGCTCGGGACTAGCGGGTAGCTCCTACGAGCAGTACTTC. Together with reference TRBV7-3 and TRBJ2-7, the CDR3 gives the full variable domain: GAGVSQTPSNKVTEKGKYVELRCDPISGHTALYWYRQSLGQGPEFLIYFQGTGAADDSGLPNDRFFAVRPEGSVSTLKIQRTERGDSAVYLCASSSGLAGSSYEQYFGPGTRLTVT.

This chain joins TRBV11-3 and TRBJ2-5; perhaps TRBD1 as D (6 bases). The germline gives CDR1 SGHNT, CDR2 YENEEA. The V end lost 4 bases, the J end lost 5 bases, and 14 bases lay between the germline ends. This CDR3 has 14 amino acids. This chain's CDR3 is CASSSGRGAETQYF. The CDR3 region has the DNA TGTGCCAGCAGCTCGGGCAGGGGAGCGGAGACCCAGTACTTC.

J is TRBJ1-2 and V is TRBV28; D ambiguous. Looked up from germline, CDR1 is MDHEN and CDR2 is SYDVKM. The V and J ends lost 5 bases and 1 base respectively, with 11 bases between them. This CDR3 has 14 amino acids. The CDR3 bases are TGTGCCAGCAGTAAACGGGGAATTAACTATGGCTACACCTTC. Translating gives CASSKRGINYGYTF.

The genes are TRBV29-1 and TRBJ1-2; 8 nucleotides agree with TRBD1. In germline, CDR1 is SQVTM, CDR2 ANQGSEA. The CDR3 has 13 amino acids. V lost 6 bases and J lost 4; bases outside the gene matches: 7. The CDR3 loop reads CSVGQGVGYGYTF. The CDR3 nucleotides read TGCAGCGTCGGACAGGGTGTTGGCTATGGCTACACCTTC.

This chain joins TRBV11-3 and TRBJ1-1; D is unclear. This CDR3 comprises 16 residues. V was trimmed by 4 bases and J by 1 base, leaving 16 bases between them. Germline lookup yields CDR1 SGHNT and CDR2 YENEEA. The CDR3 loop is CASSSARPGANTEAFF. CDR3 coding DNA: TGTGCCAGCAGCTCGGCAAGGCCGGGTGCGAACACTGAAGCTTTCTTT.

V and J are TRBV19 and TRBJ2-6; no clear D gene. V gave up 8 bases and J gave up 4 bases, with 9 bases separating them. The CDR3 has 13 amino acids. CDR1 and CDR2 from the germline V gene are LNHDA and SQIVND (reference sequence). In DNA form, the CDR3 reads TGTGCCAGTCGGAGAAGCGGGGCCAACGTCCTGACTTTC. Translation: CASRRSGANVLTF.

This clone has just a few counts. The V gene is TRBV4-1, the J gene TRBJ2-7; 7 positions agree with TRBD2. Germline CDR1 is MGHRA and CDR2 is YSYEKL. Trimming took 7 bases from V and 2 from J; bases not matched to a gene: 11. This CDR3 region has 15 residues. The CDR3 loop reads CASTRGGGFTYEQYF. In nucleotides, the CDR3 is TGCGCCAGCACCCGAGGCGGGGGTTTTACCTACGAGCAGTACTTC.

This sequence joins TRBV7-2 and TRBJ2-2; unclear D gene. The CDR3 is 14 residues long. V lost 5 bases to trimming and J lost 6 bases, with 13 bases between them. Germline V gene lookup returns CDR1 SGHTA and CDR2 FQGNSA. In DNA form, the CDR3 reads TGTGCCAGCAGCCCGGTGGTGAGGTCCGGGGAGCTGTTTTTT. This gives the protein CASSPVVRSGELFF.

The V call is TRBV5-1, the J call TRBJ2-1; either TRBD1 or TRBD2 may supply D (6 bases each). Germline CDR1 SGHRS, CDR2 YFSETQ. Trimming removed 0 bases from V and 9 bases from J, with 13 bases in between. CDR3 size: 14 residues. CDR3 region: CASSLGPRGVEQFF. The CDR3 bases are TGCGCCAGCAGCTTGGGTCCTAGGGGGGTTGAGCAGTTCTTC. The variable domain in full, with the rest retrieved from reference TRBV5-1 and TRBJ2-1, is KAGVTQTPRYLIKTRGQQVTLSCSPISGHRSVSWYQQTPGQGLQFLFEYFSETQRNKGNFPGRFSGRQFSNSRSEMNVSTLELGDSALYLCASSLGPRGVEQFFGPGTRLTVL.

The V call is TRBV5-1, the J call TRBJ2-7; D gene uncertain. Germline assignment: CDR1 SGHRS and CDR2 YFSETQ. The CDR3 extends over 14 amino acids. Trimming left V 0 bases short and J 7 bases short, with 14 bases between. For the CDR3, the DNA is TGCGCCAGCAGCTTGGTTGGCATTATAGGGGAGCAGTACTTC. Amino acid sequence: CASSLVGIIGEQYF.

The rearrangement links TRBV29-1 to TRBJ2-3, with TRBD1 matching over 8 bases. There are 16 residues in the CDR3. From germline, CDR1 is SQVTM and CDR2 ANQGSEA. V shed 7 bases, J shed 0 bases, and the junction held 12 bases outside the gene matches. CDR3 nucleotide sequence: TGCAGCGCGGGACAGGTCCCCCCCGACAGCACAGATACGCAGTATTTT. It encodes CSAGQVPPDSTDTQYF.

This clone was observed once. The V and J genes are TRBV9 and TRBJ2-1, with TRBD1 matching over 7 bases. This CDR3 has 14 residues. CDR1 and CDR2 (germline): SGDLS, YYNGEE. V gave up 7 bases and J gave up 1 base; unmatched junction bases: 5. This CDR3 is CASGPGQSYNEQFF. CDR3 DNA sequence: TGTGCCAGCGGACCGGGACAGTCCTACAATGAGCAGTTCTTC.